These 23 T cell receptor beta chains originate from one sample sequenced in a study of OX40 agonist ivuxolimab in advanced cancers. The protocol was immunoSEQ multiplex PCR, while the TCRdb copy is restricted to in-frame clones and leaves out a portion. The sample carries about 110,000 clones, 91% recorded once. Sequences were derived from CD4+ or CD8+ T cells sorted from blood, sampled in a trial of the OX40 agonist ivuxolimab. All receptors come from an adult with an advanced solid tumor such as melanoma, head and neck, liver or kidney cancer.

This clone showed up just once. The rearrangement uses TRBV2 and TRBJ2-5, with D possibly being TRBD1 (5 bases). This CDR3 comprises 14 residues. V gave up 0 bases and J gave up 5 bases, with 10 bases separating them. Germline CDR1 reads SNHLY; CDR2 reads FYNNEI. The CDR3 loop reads CASSEAGVGETQYF. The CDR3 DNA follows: TGTGCCAGCAGTGAAGCAGGGGTTGGGGAGACCCAGTACTTC.

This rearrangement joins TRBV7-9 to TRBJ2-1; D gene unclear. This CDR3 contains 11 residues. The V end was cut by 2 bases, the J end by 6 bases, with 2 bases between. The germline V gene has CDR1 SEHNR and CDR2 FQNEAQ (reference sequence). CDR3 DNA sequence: TGTGCCAGCAGCTTAATCAATGAGCAGTTCTTC. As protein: CASSLINEQFF. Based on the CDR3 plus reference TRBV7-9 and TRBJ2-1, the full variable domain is DTGVSQNPRHKITKRGQNVTFRCDPISEHNRLYWYRQTLGQGPEFLTYFQNEAQLEKSRLLSDRFSAERPKGSFSTLEIQRTEQGDSAMYLCASSLINEQFFGPGTRLTVL.

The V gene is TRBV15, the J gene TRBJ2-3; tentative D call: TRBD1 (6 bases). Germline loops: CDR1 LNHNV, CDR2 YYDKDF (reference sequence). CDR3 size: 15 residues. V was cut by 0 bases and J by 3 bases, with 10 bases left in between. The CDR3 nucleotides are TGTGCCACCAGCAGAGATCTACAGGGTACAGATACGCAGTATTTT. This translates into CATSRDLQGTDTQYF. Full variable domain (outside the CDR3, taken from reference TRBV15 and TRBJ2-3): DAMVIQNPRYQVTQFGKPVTLSCSQTLNHNVMYWYQQKSSQAPKLLFHYYDKDFNNEADTPDNFQSRRPNTSFCFLDIRSPGLGDTAMYLCATSRDLQGTDTQYFGPGTRLTVL.

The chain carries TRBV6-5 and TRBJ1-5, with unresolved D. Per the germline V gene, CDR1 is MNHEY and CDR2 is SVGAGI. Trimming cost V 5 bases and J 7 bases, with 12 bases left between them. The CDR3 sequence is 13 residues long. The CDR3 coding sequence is TGTGCCAGCAGTCCCGGCCCGGGACAGCCCCAGCATTTT. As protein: CASSPGPGQPQHF.

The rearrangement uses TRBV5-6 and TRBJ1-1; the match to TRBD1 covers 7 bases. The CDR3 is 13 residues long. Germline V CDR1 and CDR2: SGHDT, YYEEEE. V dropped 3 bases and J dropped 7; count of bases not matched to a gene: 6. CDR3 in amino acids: CASSWRGQGEAFF. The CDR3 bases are TGTGCCAGCAGCTGGAGGGGGCAGGGTGAAGCTTTCTTT.

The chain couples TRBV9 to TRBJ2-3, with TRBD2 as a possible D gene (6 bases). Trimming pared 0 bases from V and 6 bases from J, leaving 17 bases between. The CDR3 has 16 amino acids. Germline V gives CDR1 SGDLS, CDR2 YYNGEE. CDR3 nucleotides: TGTGCCAGCAGCGTAGGCGGGACGGTATTTAGGGATACGCAGTATTTT. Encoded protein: CASSVGGTVFRDTQYF.

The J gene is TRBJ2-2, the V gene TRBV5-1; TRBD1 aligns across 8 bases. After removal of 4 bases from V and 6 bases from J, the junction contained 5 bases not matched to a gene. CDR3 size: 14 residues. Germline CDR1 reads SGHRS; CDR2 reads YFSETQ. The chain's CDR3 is CASSTGQGSGELFF. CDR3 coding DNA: TGCGCCAGCAGCACAGGACAGGGTTCCGGGGAGCTGTTTTTT.

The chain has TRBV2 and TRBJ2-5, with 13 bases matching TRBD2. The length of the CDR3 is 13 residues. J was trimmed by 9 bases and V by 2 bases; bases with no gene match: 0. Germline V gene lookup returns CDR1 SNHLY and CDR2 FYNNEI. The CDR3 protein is CASSETSGGAQYF. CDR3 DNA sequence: TGTGCCAGCAGTGAAACTAGCGGGGGGGCCCAGTACTTC.

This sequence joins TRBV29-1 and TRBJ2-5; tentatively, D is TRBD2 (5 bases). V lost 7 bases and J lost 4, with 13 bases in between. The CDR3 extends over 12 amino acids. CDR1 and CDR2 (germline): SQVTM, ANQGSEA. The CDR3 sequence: CSGGGVVETQYF. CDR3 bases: TGCAGCGGCGGAGGCGTCGTAGAGACCCAGTACTTC.

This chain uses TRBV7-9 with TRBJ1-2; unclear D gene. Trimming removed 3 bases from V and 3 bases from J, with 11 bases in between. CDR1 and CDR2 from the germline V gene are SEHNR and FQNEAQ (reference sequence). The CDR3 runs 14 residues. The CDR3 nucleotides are TGTGCCAGCAGCTTGGGCCAGGTGGACTATGGCTACACCTTC. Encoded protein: CASSLGQVDYGYTF.

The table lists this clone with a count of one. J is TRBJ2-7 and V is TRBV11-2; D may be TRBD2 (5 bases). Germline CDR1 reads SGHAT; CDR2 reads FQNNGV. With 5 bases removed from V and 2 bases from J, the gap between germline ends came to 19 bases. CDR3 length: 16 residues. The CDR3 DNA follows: TGTGCCAGCAGCACGCCCCTACTAGGTACGCCCTACGAGCAGTACTTC. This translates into CASSTPLLGTPYEQYF.

The CDR3 protein is CASSALAGRTGELFF. For the CDR3, the DNA is TGTGCCAGCAGCGCTCTAGCGGGAAGGACCGGGGAGCTGTTTTTT. The rearrangement uses TRBV14 and TRBJ2-2, with TRBD2 identical over 9 bases. Trimming cost V 5 bases and J 5 bases; bases outside gene matches: 6. The CDR3 is 15 residues long. The germline V gene encodes CDR1 SGHDN and CDR2 FVKESK.

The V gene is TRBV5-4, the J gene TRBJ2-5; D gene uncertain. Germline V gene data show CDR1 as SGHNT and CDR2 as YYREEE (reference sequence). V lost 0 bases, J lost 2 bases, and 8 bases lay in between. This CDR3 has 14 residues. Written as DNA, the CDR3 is TGTGCCAGCAGCTTGGGGTTTCGACAAGAGACCCAGTACTTC. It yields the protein CASSLGFRQETQYF.

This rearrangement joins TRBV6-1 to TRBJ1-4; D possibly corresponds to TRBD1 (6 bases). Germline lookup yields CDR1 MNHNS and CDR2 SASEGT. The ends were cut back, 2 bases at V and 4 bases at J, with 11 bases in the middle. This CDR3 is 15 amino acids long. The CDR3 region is CASSEFGGRNEKLFF. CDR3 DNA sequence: TGTGCCAGCAGTGAATTCGGGGGGCGTAATGAAAAACTGTTTTTT.

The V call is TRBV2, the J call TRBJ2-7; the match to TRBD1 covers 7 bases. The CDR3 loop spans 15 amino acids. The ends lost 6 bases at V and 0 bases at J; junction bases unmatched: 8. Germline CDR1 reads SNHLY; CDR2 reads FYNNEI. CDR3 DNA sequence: TGTGCCAGCAGCGCGGACAGGCCAAGCTCCTACGAGCAGTACTTC. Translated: CASSADRPSSYEQYF.

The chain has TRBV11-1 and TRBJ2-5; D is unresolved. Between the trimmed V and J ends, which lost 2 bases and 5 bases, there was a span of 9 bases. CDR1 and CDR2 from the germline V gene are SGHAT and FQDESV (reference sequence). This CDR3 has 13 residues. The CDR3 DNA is TGTGCCAGCAGCTTACGTTTAGGGGAGACCCAGTACTTC. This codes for CASSLRLGETQYF.

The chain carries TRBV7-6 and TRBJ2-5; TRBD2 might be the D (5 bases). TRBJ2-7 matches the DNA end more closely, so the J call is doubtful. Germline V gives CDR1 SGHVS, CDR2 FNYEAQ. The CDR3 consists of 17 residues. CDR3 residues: CASSLGLRGGQPYEQYF. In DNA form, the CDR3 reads TGTGCCAGCAGCTTAGGTTTGCGCGGAGGCCAACCCTACGAGCAGTACTTC.

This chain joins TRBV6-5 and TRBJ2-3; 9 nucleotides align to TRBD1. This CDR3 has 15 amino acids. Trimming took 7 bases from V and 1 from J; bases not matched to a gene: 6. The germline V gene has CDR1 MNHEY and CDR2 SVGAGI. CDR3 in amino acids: CASTLRTGGTDTQYF. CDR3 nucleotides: TGTGCCAGCACCCTCCGGACAGGGGGCACAGATACGCAGTATTTT.

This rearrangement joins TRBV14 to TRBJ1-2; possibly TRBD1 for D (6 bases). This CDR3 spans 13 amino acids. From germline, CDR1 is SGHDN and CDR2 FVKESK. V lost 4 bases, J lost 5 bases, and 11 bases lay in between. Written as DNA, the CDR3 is TGTGCCAGCAGCCTAGGGACACTTTATGGCTACACCTTC. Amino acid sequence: CASSLGTLYGYTF.

CDR3 bases: TGTGCCAGCAGGAAAGGGGGGACTGAAGCTTTCTTT. Amino acids: CASRKGGTEAFF. The chain links TRBV11-2 to TRBJ1-1; the D gene is possibly TRBD1 (6 bases). This CDR3 region has 12 residues. Germline CDR1 reads SGHAT; CDR2 reads FQNNGV. V lost 6 bases and J 5 bases, leaving 10 bases between the germline ends.

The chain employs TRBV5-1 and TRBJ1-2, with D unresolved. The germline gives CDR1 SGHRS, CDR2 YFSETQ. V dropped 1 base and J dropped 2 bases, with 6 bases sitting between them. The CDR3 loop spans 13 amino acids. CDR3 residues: CASSLTANYGYTF. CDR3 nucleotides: TGCGCCAGCAGCTTGACAGCGAACTATGGCTACACCTTC.

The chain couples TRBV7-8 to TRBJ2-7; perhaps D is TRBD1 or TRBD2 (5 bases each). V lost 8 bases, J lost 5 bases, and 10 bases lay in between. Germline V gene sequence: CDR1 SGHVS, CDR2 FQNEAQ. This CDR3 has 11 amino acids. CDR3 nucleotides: TGTGCCAGCGGGACCAGACACGAGCAGTACTTC. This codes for CASGTRHEQYF.

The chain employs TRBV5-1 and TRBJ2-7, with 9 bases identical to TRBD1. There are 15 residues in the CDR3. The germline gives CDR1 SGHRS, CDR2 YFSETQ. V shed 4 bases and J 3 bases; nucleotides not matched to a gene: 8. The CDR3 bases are TGCGCCAGCAGCCCATCGGGACAGGGCAACTACGAGCAGTACTTC. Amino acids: CASSPSGQGNYEQYF.